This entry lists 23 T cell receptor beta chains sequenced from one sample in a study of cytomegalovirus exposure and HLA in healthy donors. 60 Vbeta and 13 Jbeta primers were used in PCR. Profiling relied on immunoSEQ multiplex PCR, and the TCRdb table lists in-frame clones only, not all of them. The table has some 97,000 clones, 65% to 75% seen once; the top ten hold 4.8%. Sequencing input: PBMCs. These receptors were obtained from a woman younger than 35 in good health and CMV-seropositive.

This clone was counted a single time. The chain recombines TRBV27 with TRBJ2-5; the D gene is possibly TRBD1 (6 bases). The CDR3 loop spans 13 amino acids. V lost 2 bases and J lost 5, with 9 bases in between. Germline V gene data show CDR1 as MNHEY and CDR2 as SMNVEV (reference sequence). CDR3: CASSLNRVETQYF. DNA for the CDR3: TGTGCCAGCAGTTTAAACAGGGTTGAGACCCAGTACTTC.

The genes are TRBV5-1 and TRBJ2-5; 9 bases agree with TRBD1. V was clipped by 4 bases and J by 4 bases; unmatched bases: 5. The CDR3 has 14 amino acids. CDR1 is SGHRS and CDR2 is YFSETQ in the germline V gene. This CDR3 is CASSVGQGSETQYF. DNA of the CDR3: TGCGCCAGCAGCGTGGGACAGGGCTCAGAGACCCAGTACTTC.

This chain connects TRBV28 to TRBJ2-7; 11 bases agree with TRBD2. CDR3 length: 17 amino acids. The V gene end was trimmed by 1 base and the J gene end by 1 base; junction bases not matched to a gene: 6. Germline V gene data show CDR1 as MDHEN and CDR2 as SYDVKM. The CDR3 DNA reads TGTGCCAGCAGTTTATCCTCCGCTAGCGGGAGGTCCTACGAGCAGTACTTC. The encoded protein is CASSLSSASGRSYEQYF. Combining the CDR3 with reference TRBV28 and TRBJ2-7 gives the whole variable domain DVKVTQSSRYLVKRTGEKVFLECVQDMDHENMFWYRQDPGLGLRLIYFSYDVKMKEKGDIPEGYSVSREKKERFSLILESASTNQTSMYLCASSLSSASGRSYEQYFGPGTRLTVT.

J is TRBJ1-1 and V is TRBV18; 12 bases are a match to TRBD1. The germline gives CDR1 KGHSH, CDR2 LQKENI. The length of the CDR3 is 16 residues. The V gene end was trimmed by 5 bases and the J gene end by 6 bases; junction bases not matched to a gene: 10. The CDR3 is CASSTSGQGAGAEAFF. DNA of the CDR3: TGTGCCAGCTCAACCTCGGGACAGGGGGCGGGCGCTGAAGCTTTCTTT. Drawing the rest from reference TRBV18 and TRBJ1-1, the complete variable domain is NAGVMQNPRHLVRRRGQEARLRCSPMKGHSHVYWYRQLPEEGLKFMVYLQKENIIDESGMPKERFSAEFPKEGPSILRIQQVVRGDSAAYFCASSTSGQGAGAEAFFGQGTRLTVV.

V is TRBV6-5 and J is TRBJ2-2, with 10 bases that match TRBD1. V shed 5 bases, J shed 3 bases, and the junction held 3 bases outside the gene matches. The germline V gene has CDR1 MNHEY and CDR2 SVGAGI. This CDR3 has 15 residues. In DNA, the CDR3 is TGTGCCAGCAGTACCGGGACAGGGGACACCGGGGAGCTGTTTTTT. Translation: CASSTGTGDTGELFF.

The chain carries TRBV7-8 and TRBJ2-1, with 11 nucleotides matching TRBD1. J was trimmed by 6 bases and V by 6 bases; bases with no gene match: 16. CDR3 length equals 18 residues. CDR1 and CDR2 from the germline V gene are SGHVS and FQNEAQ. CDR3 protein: CASRADVGRDRGGNEQFF. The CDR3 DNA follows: TGTGCCAGCAGAGCTGACGTTGGACGGGACAGGGGGGGCAATGAGCAGTTCTTC.

CDR3 loop: CASAGGLQNGYTF. DNA of the CDR3: TGTGCCAGCGCGGGGGGATTGCAAAATGGCTACACCTTC. V usage is TRBV6-5 and J usage is TRBJ1-2; D perhaps matches TRBD1 (5 bases). CDR3 length: 13 residues. V lost 8 bases and J lost 6, with 16 bases in between. Germline-derived CDR1 and CDR2 are MNHEY and SVGAGI.

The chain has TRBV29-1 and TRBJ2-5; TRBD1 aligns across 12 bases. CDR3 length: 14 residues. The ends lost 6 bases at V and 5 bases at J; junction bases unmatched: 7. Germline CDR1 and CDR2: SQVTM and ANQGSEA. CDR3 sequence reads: CSVGGTGGWETQYF. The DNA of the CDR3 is TGCAGCGTCGGAGGGACAGGGGGCTGGGAGACCCAGTACTTC.

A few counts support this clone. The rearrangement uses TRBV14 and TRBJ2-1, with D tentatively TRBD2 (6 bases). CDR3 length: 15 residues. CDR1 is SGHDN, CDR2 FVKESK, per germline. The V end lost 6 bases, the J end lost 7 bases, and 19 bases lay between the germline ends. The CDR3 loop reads CASRAQEGGGNEQFF. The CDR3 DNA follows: TGTGCCAGCAGGGCTCAAGAGGGAGGTGGTAATGAGCAGTTCTTC.

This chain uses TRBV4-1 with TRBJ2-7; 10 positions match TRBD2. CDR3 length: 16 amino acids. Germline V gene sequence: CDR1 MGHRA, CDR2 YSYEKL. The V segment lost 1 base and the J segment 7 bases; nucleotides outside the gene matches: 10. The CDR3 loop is CASSQADMGLAREQYF. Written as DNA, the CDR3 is TGCGCCAGCAGCCAAGCTGACATGGGACTAGCGAGAGAGCAGTACTTC.

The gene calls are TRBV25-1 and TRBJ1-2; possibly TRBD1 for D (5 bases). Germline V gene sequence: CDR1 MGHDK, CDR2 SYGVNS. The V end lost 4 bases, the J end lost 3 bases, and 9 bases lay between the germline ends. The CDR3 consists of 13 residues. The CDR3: CASSAFRDYGYTF. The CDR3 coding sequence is TGTGCCAGCAGTGCTTTCAGGGACTATGGCTACACCTTC.

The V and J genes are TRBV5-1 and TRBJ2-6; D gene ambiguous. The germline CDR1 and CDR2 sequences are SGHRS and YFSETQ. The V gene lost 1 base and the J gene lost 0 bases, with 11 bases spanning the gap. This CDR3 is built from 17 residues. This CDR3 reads CASSLSVQNSGANVLTF. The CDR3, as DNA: TGCGCCAGCAGCTTGTCGGTCCAAAACTCTGGGGCCAACGTCCTGACTTTC.

The chain's CDR3 is CASSLKSSYEQYF. The CDR3 DNA sequence: TGTGCCAGCAGCTTAAAGAGCTCCTACGAGCAGTACTTC. V and J are TRBV7-8 and TRBJ2-7; D gene unclear. The ends were cut back, 2 bases at V and 0 bases at J, with 5 bases in the middle. The CDR3 contains 13 residues. Germline assignment: CDR1 SGHVS and CDR2 FQNEAQ. Drawing the rest from reference TRBV7-8 and TRBJ2-7, the complete variable domain is GAGVSQSPRYKVAKRGQDVALRCDPISGHVSLFWYQQALGQGPEFLTYFQNEAQLDKSGLPSDRFFAERPEGSVSTLKIQRTQQEDSAVYLCASSLKSSYEQYFGPGTRLTVT.

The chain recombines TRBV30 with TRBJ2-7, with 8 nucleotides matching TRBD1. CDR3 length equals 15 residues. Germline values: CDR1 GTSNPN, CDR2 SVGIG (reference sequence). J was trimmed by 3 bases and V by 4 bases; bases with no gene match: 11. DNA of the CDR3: TGTGCCTGGAACTTTGTCCGGGGACAGGTCTACGAGCAGTACTTC. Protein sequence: CAWNFVRGQVYEQYF.

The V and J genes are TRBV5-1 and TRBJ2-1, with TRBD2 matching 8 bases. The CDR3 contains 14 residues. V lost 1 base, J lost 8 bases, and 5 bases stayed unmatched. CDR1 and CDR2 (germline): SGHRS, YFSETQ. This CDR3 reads CASSLTGGGDEQFF. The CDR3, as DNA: TGCGCCAGCAGCTTGACGGGAGGGGGGGATGAGCAGTTCTTC. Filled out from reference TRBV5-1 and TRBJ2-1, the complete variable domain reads KAGVTQTPRYLIKTRGQQVTLSCSPISGHRSVSWYQQTPGQGLQFLFEYFSETQRNKGNFPGRFSGRQFSNSRSEMNVSTLELGDSALYLCASSLTGGGDEQFFGPGTRLTVL.

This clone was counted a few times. The CDR3 loop is CASSEGGGFSGNTIYF. In nucleotides, the CDR3 is TGTGCCAGCAGTGAAGGGGGCGGATTCTCTGGAAACACCATATATTTT. The chain is built from TRBV6-1 and TRBJ1-3; TRBD1 might be the D (5 bases). V gave up 1 base and J gave up 0 bases, with 10 bases separating them. The CDR3 covers 16 residues. From germline, CDR1 is MNHNS and CDR2 SASEGT.

The CDR3 bases are TGCAGCGTTGGGGGGGGTATCAGTGAAAAACTGTTTTTT. This translates into CSVGGGISEKLFF. The J gene is TRBJ1-4, the V gene TRBV29-1; a weak D match, TRBD1 (5 bases). CDR3 length: 13 residues. The germline CDR1 and CDR2 sequences are SQVTM and ANQGSEA. V lost 4 bases and J 7 bases, leaving 13 bases between the germline ends.

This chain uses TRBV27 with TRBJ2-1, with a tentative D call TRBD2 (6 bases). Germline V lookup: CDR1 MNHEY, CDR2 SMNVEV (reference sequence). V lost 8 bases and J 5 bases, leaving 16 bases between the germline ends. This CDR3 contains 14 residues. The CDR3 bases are TGTGCCAGCGGGAGCGGAGGGTCCCACAATGAGCAGTTCTTC. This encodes CASGSGGSHNEQFF.

The DNA of the CDR3 is TGCGCCAGCAGCCAAGAAAGACAGGGCCTCTATGGCTACACCTTC. Protein: CASSQERQGLYGYTF. This chain uses TRBV4-3 with TRBJ1-2; TRBD1 matches at 7 bases. Germline CDR1 and CDR2: LGHNA and YSLEER. Trimming removed 0 bases from V and 4 bases from J; junction bases left unmatched: 5. There are 15 residues in the CDR3.

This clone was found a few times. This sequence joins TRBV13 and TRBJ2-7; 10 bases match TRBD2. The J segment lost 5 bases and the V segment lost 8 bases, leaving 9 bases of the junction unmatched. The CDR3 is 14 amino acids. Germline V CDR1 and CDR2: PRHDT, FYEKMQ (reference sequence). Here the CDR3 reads CASSSGRAGDEQYF. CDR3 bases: TGTGCCAGCTCGAGCGGGAGGGCCGGCGACGAGCAGTACTTC. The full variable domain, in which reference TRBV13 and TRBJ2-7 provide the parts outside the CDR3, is AAGVIQSPRHLIKEKRETATLKCYPIPRHDTVYWYQQGPGQDPQFLISFYEKMQSDKGSIPDRFSAQQFSDYHSELNMSSLELGDSALYFCASSSGRAGDEQYFGPGTRLTVT.

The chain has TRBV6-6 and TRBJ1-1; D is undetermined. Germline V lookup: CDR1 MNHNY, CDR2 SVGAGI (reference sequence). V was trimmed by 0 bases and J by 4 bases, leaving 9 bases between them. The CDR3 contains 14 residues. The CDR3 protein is CASSYSFGSTEAFF. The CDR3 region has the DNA TGTGCCAGCAGTTACTCGTTTGGGAGCACTGAAGCTTTCTTT.

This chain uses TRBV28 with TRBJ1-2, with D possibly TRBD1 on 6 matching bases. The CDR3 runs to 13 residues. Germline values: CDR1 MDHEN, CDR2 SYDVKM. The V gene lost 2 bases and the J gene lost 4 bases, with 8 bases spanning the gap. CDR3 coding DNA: TGTGCCAGCAGTTTACGGGGGGCCTATGGCTACACCTTC. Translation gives CASSLRGAYGYTF.

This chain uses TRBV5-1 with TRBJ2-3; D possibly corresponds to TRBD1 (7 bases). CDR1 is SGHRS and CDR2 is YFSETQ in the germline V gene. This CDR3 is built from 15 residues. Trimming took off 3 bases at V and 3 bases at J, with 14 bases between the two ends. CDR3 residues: CASSSGQAGTDTQYF. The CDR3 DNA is TGCGCCAGCAGCTCCGGACAGGCGGGAACAGATACGCAGTATTTT. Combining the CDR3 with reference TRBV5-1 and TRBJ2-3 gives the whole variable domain KAGVTQTPRYLIKTRGQQVTLSCSPISGHRSVSWYQQTPGQGLQFLFEYFSETQRNKGNFPGRFSGRQFSNSRSEMNVSTLELGDSALYLCASSSGQAGTDTQYFGPGTRLTVL.